This T cell receptor (beta chain) derives from a study of CD8 T cells in Susac syndrome. Looking at the study overall: At the time of blood draw, patients with Susac syndrome were therapy-naive, receiving corticosteroids, or receiving intravenous immunoglobulin alone.

Reverse transcription of about 0.5 to 1 ug RNA was carried out with random hexamers. TCRdb processed the immunoSEQ multiplex PCR reads anew with MiXCR; each CDR3 protein has one entry. The sample holds under 110,000 distinct CDR3 sequences, less than 95% seen once. This CDR3 region has 16 residues. Germline CDR1 reads SEHNR; CDR2 reads FQNEAQ (reference sequence). J lost 0 bases, V lost 2 bases, and 3 bases had no gene match. Each Susac syndrome patient had definite or probable disease by recently defined criteria. FACS enriched CD8+ TEMRA cells, while bulk CD8+ and CD4+ were negatively isolated. J is TRBJ2-2 and V is TRBV7-9, with 7 bases identical to TRBD1. The clonotype originates from a human donor with Susac syndrome. The specimen was CD8+ T cells from PBMCs. The CDR3 DNA reads TGTGCCAGCAGCTTAACCCAGGGGGCGAACACCGGGGAGCTGTTTTTT. It encodes CASSLTQGANTGELFF.